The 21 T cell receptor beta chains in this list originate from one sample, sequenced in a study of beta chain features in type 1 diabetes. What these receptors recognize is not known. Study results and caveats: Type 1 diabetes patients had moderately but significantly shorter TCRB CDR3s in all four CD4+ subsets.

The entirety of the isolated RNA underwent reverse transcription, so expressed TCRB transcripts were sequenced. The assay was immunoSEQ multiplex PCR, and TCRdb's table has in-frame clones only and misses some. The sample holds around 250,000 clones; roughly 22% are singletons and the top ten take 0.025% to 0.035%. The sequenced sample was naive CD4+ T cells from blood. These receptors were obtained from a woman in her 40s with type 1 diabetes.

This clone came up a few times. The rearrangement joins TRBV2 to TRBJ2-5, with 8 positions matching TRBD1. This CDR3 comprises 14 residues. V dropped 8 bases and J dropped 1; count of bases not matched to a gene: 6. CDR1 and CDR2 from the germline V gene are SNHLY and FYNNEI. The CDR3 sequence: CASGPGQVQETQYF. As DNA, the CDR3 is TGTGCCAGCGGACCGGGACAGGTCCAAGAGACCCAGTACTTC.

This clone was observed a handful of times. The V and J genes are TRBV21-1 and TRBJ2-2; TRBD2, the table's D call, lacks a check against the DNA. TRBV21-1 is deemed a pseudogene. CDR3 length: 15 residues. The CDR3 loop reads CAVTFAGANTGELFF. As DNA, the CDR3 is TGTGCCGTAACTTTCGCGGGGGCCAACACCGGGGAGCTGTTTTTT.

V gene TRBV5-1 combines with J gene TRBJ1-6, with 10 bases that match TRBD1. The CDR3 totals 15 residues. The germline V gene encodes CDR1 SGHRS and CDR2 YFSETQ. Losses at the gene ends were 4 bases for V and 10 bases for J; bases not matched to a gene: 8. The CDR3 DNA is TGCGCCAGCAGCCCGGGGACAGGGGTTCACTCACCCCTCCACTTT. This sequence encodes CASSPGTGVHSPLHF.

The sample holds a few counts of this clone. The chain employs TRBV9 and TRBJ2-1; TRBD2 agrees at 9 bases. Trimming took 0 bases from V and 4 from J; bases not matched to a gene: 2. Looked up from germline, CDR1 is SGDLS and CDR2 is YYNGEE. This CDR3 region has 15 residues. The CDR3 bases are TGTGCCAGCAGCGTAGGTAGCGGGGGATACAATGAGCAGTTCTTC. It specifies CASSVGSGGYNEQFF.

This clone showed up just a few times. CDR3 residues: CASSQDPETGGFGYGYTF. The CDR3 nucleotides read TGTGCCAGCAGCCAAGACCCGGAAACAGGGGGCTTTGGCTATGGCTACACCTTC. The chain uses TRBV4-2 and TRBJ1-2; 9 nucleotides line up with TRBD1. Germline-derived CDR1 and CDR2 are LGHNA and YNFKEQ. Trimming at V came to 0 bases and at J to 4 bases, leaving 12 bases not matched to a gene. CDR3 length equals 18 residues.

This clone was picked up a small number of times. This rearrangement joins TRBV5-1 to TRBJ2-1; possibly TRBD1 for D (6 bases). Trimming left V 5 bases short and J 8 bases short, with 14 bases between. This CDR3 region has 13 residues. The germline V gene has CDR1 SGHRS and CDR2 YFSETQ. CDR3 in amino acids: CASSFGGKYEQFF. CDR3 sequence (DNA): TGCGCCAGCAGTTTTGGGGGCAAGTATGAGCAGTTCTTC.

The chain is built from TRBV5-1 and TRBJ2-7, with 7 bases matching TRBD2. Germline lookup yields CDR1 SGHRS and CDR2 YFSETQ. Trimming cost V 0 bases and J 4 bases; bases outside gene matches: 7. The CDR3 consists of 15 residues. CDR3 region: CASSLGAGSQYEQYF. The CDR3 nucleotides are TGCGCCAGCAGCTTGGGAGCGGGGTCTCAATACGAGCAGTACTTC.

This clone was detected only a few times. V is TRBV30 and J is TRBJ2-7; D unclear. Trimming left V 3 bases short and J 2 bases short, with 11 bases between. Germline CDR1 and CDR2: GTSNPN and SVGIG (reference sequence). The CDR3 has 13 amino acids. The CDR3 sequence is CAWSNRLTYEQYF. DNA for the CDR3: TGTGCCTGGAGCAATAGACTGACCTACGAGCAGTACTTC.

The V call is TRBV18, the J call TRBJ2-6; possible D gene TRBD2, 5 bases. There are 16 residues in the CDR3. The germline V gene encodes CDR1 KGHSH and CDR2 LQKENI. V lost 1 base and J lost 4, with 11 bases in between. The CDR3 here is CASSPLIGEGANVLTF. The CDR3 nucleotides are TGTGCCAGCTCACCACTTATCGGGGAAGGGGCCAACGTCCTGACTTTC.

The chain's CDR3 is CASRTGLRPQHF. The CDR3 nucleotides are TGTGCCAGTAGGACAGGGTTAAGGCCCCAGCATTTT. The chain couples TRBV19 to TRBJ1-5, with 7 bases identical to TRBD1. With 6 bases clipped from V and 9 bases from J, the junction kept 5 bases outside the gene matches. This CDR3 region has 12 residues. Germline V CDR1 and CDR2: LNHDA, SQIVND (reference sequence).

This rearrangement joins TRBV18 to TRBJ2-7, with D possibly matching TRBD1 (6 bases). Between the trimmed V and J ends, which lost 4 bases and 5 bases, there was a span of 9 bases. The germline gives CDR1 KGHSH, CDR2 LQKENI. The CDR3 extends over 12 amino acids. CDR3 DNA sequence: TGTGCCAGCTCACGGAACAGGGACGAGCAGTACTTC. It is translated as CASSRNRDEQYF.

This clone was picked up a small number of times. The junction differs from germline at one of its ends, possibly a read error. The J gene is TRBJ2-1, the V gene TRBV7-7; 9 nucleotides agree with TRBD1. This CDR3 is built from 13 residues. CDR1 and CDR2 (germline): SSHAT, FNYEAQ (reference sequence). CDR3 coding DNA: TGTGCTAGCAGCCAGGACAGGGGCAATGAGCAGTTCTTC. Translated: CASSQDRGNEQFF.

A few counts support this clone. This CDR3 is CAISATDRSQETQYF. Written as DNA, the CDR3 is TGTGCCATCAGCGCCACAGACCGATCTCAAGAGACCCAGTACTTC. This chain joins TRBV10-3 and TRBJ2-5, with D unclear. The CDR3 consists of 15 residues. CDR1 is ENHRY, CDR2 SYGVKD, per germline. V was clipped by 6 bases and J by 2 bases, with 16 bases between them.

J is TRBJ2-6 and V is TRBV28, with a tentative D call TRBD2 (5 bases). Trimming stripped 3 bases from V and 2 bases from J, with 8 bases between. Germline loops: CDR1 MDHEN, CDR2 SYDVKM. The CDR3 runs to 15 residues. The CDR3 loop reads CASSLSGAGANVLTF. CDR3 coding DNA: TGTGCCAGCAGTTTGAGCGGTGCTGGGGCCAACGTCCTGACTTTC.

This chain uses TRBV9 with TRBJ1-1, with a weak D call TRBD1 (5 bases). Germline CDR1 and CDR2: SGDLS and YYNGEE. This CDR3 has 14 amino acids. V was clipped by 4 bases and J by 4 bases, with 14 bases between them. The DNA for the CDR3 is TGTGCCAGCAGCCTTTTCTCCGGGGGCACTGAAGCTTTCTTT. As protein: CASSLFSGGTEAFF. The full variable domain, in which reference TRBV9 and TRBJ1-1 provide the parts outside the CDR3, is DSGVTQTPKHLITATGQRVTLRCSPRSGDLSVYWYQQSLDQGLQFLIQYYNGEERAKGNILERFSAQQFPDLHSELNLSSLELGDSALYFCASSLFSGGTEAFFGQGTRLTVV.

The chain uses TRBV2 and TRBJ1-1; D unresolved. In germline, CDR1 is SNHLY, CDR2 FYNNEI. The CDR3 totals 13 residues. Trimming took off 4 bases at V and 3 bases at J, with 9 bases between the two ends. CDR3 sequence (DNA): TGTGCCAGCAGTGGGACTGAATACACTGAAGCTTTCTTT. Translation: CASSGTEYTEAFF.

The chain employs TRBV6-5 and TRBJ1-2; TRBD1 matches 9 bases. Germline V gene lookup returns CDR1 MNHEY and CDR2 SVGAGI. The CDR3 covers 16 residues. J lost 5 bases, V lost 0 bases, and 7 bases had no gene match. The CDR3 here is CASSYSSTGGRYGYTF. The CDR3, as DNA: TGTGCCAGCAGTTACTCGTCGACAGGGGGAAGATATGGCTACACCTTC.

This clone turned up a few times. Here the CDR3 reads CAWSVRGDEQFF. For the CDR3, the DNA is TGTGCCTGGAGTGTACGGGGTGATGAGCAGTTCTTC. The rearrangement joins TRBV30 to TRBJ2-1; D possibly corresponds to TRBD2 (5 bases). Germline CDR1 reads GTSNPN; CDR2 reads SVGIG (reference sequence). V was shortened by 0 bases and J by 8 bases, with 8 bases between the two germline ends. This CDR3 spans 12 amino acids.

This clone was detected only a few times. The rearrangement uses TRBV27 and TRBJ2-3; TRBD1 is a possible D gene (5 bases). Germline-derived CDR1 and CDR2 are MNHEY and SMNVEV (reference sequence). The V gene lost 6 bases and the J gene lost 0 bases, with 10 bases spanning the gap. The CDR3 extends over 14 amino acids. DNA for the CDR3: TGTGCCAGCAGCGACAGCACTAGCACAGATACGCAGTATTTT. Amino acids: CASSDSTSTDTQYF.

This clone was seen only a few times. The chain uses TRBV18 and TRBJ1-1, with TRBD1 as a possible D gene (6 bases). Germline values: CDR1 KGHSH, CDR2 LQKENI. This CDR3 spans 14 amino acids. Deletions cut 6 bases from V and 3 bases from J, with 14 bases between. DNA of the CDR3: TGTGCCAGCTCGGACAGTCCCTCGGACACTGAAGCTTTCTTT. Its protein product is CASSDSPSDTEAFF.

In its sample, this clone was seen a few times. CDR3 loop: CASSPVSSPGAFF. CDR3 sequence (DNA): TGTGCCAGCAGCCCCGTCAGCTCCCCAGGGGCTTTCTTT. The chain employs TRBV6-5 and TRBJ1-1; D may be TRBD1 (5 bases). Germline loops: CDR1 MNHEY, CDR2 SVGAGI. The CDR3 is 13 residues long. V was clipped by 6 bases and J by 11 bases, with 19 bases between them.